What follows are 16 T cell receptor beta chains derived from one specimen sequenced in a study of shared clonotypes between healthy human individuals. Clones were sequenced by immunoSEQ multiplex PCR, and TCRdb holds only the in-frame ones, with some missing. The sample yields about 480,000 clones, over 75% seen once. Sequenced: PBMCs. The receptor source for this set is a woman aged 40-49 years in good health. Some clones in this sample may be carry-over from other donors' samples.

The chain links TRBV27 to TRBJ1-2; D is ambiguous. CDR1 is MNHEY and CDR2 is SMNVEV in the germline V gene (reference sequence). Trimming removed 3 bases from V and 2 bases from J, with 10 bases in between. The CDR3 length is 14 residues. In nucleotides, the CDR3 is TGTGCCAGCAGTTTCAGGAGACTAAACTATGGCTACACCTTC. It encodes CASSFRRLNYGYTF.

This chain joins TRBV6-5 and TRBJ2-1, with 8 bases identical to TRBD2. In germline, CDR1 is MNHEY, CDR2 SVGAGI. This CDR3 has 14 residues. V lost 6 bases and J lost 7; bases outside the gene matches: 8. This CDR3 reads CASRRGANPNEQFF. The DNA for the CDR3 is TGTGCCAGCAGGCGGGGGGCCAATCCAAATGAGCAGTTCTTC.

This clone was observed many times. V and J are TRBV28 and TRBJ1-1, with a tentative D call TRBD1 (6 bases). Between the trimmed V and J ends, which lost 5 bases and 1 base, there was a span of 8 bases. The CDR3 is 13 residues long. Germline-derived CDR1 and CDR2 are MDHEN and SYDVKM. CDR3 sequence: CASSTGQNTEAFF. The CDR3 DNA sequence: TGTGCCAGCAGTACGGGACAGAACACTGAAGCTTTCTTT.

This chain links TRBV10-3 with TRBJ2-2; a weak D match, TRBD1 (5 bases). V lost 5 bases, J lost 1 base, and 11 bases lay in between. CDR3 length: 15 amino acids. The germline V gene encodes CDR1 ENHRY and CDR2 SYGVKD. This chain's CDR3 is CAISSPDRNTGELFF. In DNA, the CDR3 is TGTGCCATCAGTTCCCCAGACAGGAACACCGGGGAGCTGTTTTTT.

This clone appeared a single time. CDR3 protein: CASSVSGNTGELFF. The CDR3 DNA reads TGTGCCAGCAGCGTATCGGGGAACACCGGGGAGCTGTTTTTT. The V and J genes are TRBV21-1 and TRBJ2-2; TRBD2 is taken as the D call from the table, unchecked against the DNA. TRBV21-1 is flagged as a pseudogene. The CDR3 sequence is 14 residues long.

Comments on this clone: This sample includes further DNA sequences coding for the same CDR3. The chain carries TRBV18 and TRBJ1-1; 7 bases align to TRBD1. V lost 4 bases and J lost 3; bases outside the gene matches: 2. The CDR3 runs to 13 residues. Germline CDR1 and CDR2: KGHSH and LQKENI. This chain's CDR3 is CASSLGQDTEAFF. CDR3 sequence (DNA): TGTGCCAGCTCACTAGGACAGGACACTGAAGCTTTCTTT.

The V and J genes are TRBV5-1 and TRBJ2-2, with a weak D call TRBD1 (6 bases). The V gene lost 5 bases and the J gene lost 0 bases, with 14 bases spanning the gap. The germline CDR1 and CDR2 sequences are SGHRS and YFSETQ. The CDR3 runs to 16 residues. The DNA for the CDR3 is TGCGCCAGCAGACTGGGGGCTGACGCGAACACCGGGGAGCTGTTTTTT. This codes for CASRLGADANTGELFF.

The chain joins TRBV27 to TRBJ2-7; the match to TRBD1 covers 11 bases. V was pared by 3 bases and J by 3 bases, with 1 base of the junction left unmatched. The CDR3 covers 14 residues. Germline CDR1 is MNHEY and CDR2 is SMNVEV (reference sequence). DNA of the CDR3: TGTGCCAGCAGTTTTGGGACAGGGGGCTACGAGCAGTACTTC. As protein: CASSFGTGGYEQYF.

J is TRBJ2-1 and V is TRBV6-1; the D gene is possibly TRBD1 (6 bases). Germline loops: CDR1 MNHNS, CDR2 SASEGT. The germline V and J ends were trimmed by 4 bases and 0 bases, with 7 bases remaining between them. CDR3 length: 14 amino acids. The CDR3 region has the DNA TGTGCCAGCAGTGGGACAGACTCCTACAATGAGCAGTTCTTC. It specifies CASSGTDSYNEQFF.

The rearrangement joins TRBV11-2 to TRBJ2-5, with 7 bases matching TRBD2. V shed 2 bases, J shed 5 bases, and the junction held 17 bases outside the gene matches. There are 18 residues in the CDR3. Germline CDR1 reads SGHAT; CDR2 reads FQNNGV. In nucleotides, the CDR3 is TGTGCCAGCAGCTTATACTTTATTGGGGGAGGGCCCGGGGAGACCCAGTACTTC. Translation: CASSLYFIGGGPGETQYF.

The CDR3 region has the DNA TGTGCCACCTATATGGGGAACGGCTACACCTTC. Protein sequence: CATYMGNGYTF. This sequence joins TRBV28 and TRBJ1-2; D is undetermined. V lost 10 bases, J lost 8 bases, and 14 bases lay in between. Per germline, CDR1 MDHEN and CDR2 SYDVKM. This CDR3 has 11 amino acids.

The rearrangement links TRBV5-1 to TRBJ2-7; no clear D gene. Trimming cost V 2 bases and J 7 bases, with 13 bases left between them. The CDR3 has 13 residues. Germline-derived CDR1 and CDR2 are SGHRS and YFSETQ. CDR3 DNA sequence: TGCGCCAGCAGCTTAGCCGACGGCTCGGAGCAGTACTTC. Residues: CASSLADGSEQYF.

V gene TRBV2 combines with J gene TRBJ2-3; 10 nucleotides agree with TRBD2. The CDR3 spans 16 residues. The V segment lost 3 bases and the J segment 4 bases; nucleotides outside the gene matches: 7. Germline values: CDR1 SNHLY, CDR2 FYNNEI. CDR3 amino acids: CASSERAGGPSDTQYF. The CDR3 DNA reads TGTGCCAGCAGTGAGCGAGCGGGAGGGCCGTCAGATACGCAGTATTTT. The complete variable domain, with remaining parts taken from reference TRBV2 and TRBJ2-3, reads EPEVTQTPSHQVTQMGQEVILRCVPISNHLYFYWYRQILGQKVEFLVSFYNNEISEKSEIFDDQFSVERPDGSNFTLKIRSTKLEDSAMYFCASSERAGGPSDTQYFGPGTRLTVL.

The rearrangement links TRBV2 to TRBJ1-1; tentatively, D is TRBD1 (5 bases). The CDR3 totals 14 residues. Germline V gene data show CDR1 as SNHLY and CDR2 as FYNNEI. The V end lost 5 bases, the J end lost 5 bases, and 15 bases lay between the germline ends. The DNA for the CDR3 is TGTGCCAGCAGTAAAAAAAGGGACGGGACTGAAGCTTTCTTT. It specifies CASSKKRDGTEAFF.

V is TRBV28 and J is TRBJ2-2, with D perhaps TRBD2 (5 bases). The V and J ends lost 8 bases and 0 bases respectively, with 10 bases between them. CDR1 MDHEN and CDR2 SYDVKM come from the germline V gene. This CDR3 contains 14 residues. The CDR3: CASQRRSNTGELFF. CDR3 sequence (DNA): TGTGCCAGCCAGCGGAGGTCGAACACCGGGGAGCTGTTTTTT.

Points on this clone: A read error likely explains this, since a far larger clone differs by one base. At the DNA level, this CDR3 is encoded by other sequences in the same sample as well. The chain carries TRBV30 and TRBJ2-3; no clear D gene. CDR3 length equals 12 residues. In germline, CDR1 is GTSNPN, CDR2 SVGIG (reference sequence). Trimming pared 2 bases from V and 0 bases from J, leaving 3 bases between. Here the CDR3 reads CAWSTSTDTQYF. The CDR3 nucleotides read TGTGCCTGGAGTACAAGCACAGATACGCAGTATTTT. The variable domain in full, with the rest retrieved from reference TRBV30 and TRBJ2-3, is SQTIHQWPATLVQPVGSPLSLECTVEGTSNPNLYWYRQAAGRGLQLLFYSVGIGQISSEVPQNLSASRPQDRQFILSSKKLLLSDSGFYLCAWSTSTDTQYFGPGTRLTVL.